This is a list of T cell receptor beta chains from one sample in a study of identifying expanded T cells in peripheral blood. Measured with immunoSEQ multiplex PCR; TCRdb has only the in-frame clones, and not every one. The sample includes some 95,000 clones, roughly 90% seen only once; the top ten take less than 6%. The source material was blood. Receptors originate from a person aged 18 to 75 in good health. Each CDR3 is given with its conserved first and last residue. Fields, in order: J gene, D gene, clone size, V gene, CDR3 DNA, CDR3 protein. D genes are given only for firm matches. Rows give clone size only sometimes, using once, few, many, or a class for an expanded clone.

>TRBJ1-1|-|-|TRBV12-5
TGTGCTAGTGGTGAGCAAGGGGTTGGAGTCGGTGAAGCTTTCTTT
CASGEQGVGVGEAFF
>TRBJ2-7|-|once|TRBV19
TGTGCCAGTAGTATAGGGGGTGGACAACGAGGGCGCGAGCAGTACTTC
CASSIGGGQRGREQYF
>TRBJ2-2|TRBD2|few|TRBV9
TGTGCCAGCAGCCCAGGGACTAGCGGGAACACCGGGGAGCTGTTTTTT
CASSPGTSGNTGELFF
>TRBJ1-2|TRBD1|once|TRBV10-3
TGTGCCATCAGGGGGGGTTTAGGACAGGCCGACTATGGCTACACCTTC
CAIRGGLGQADYGYTF
>TRBJ2-2|-|few|TRBV7-2
TGTGCCAGCAGCTTAGAACCAGGGGGGAGTGACGGGGAGCTGTTTTTT
CASSLEPGGSDGELFF
>TRBJ1-1|-|-|TRBV19
TGTGCCAGTAGATTACAAACGAACACTGAAGCTTTCTTT
CASRLQTNTEAFF
>TRBJ1-1|TRBD1|-|TRBV5-1
TGCGCCAGCAGCTCACAGGGGGTTGGGAACACTGAAGCTTTCTTT
CASSSQGVGNTEAFF
>TRBJ1-1|-|-|TRBV6-1
TGTGCCAGCAGTGAACGGGGCGTCTCTGAAGCTTTCTTT
CASSERGVSEAFF
>TRBJ1-1|-|few|TRBV29-1
TGCAGCGTCATGGAGGGGGAAGCTTTCTTT
CSVMEGEAFF
>TRBJ1-3|-|once|TRBV7-3
TGTGCCAGCAGCCGGGGACAAGCAGGAAACACCATATATTTT
CASSRGQAGNTIYF
>TRBJ1-2|TRBD1|-|TRBV27
TGTGCCAGCAGTTCCAGGGGGCGGGAGTATGGCTACACCTTC
CASSSRGREYGYTF
>TRBJ1-2|-|-|TRBV7-2
TGTGCCAGCAGCTTAAGTTTCAGGAACTATGGCTACACCTTC
CASSLSFRNYGYTF
>TRBJ1-2|-|-|TRBV7-9
TGTGCCAGCAGCTTAGAGTCCAGGGGTGGCGGCTACACCTTC
CASSLESRGGGYTF
>TRBJ2-7|-|-|TRBV7-6
TGTGCCAGCAGCGGAGGGTTAGAGGGCGAGCAGTACTTC
CASSGGLEGEQYF
>TRBJ2-7|-|-|TRBV5-1
TGCGCCAGCAGCTCGGGGACCGCGGCGGGCGAGCAGTACTTC
CASSSGTAAGEQYF
>TRBJ2-2|-|-|TRBV11-3
TGTGCCAGCAGCTTCACGACGGGGTTTTTTGGCCCGAACACCGGGGAGCTGTTTTTT
CASSFTTGFFGPNTGELFF
>TRBJ1-5|TRBD1|-|TRBV6-1
TGTGCCAGCAGTGAAAGGGACAGGCTAAATCAGCCCCAGCATTTT
CASSERDRLNQPQHF
>TRBJ1-1|-|-|TRBV2
TGTGCCAAGACCCCAGCAGGCGATACTGAAGCTTTCTTT
CAKTPAGDTEAFF
>TRBJ2-1|-|few|TRBV9
TGTGCCAGCAGCGCCAGCGACTTTAATGAGCAGTTCTTC
CASSASDFNEQFF
>TRBJ1-1|-|-|TRBV10-1
TGCGCCAGCAGTGAGGCTGGGACCCTGAATGCTTTCTTT
CASSEAGTLNAFF
>TRBJ2-7|TRBD2|-|TRBV4-1
TGCGCCAGCAGTGTTACTAGCGGGGAGGTCTACGAGCAGTACTTC
CASSVTSGEVYEQYF
>TRBJ1-2|-|-|TRBV28
TGTGCCAGCAGTTTAAGGGTGGGAAGGGCTCCTAACTATGGCTACACCTTC
CASSLRVGRAPNYGYTF
>TRBJ2-2|-|-|TRBV7-9
TGTGCCAGCAGCTCATCGGTCTCCGGGGAGCTGTTTTTT
CASSSSVSGELFF
>TRBJ2-7|-|-|TRBV19
TGTGCCAGTAGTATAGTCAGCCGCCCCTACGAGCAGTACTTC
CASSIVSRPYEQYF
>TRBJ2-1|TRBD2|once|TRBV11-3
TGTGCCAGCAGCTTAAGATCGCTAGCGGACAATGAGCAGTTCTTC
CASSLRSLADNEQFF
>TRBJ2-3|-|-|TRBV7-2
TGTGCCAGCAGCTTAGGGCCGAATACGCAGTATTTT
CASSLGPNTQYF
>TRBJ2-1|TRBD2|once|TRBV4-1
TGCGCCAGCAGCCAGACTCTAGCGGGGGGGCCAGACAATGAGCAGTTCTTC
CASSQTLAGGPDNEQFF
>TRBJ2-2|-|-|TRBV11-2
TGTGCCAGCAGCTTAGATTCTAGAGCCGGGGAGCTGTTTTTT
CASSLDSRAGELFF
>TRBJ1-1|TRBD1|-|TRBV27
TGTGCCAGCAGTGGGGACAGAGCAGCCACTGAAGCTTTCTTT
CASSGDRAATEAFF
>TRBJ1-2|TRBD1|-|TRBV6-5
TGTGCCAGCAGGGGACCGGGACAGGGGATTTATGGCTACACCTTC
CASRGPGQGIYGYTF
>TRBJ1-1|-|-|TRBV7-6
TGTGCCAGCAGCCCAGTTAACACTGAAGCTTTCTTT
CASSPVNTEAFF
>TRBJ2-2|TRBD2|-|TRBV6-5
TGTGCCAGCCGGGGGGGCGGATACACCGGGGAGCTGTTTTTT
CASRGGGYTGELFF